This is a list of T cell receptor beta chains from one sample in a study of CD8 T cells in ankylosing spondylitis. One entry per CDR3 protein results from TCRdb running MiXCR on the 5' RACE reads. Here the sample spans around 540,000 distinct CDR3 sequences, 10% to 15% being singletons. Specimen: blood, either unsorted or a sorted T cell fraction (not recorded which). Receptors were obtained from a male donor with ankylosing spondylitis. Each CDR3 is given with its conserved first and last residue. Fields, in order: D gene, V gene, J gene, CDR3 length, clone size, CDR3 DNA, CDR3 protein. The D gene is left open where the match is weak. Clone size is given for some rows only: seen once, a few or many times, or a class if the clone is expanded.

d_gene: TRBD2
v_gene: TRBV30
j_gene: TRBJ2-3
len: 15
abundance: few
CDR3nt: TGTGCCTGGAGGCGGGCAGGGAGGGGCACAGATACGCAGTATTTT
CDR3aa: CAWRRAGRGTDTQYF

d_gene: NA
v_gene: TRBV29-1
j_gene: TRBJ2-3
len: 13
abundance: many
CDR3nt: TGCAGCGTTGAAGGTCAGGGTCACGATACGCAGTATTTT
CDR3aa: CSVEGQGHDTQYF

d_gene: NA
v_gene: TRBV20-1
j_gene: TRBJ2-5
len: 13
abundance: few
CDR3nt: TGCAGTGCTCTGAGTTCCGGGGAAGAGACCCAGTACTTC
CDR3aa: CSALSSGEETQYF

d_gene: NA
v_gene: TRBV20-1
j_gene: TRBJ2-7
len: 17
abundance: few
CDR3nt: TGCAGTGCTAGAGATCGAGTGGGAATCCCCCCCTTGAATGAGCAGTACTTC
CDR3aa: CSARDRVGIPPLNEQYF

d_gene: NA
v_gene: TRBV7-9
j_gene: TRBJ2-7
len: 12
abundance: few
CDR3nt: TGTGCCAGCAGCTCGGAGTCCTACGAGCAGTACTTC
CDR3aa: CASSSESYEQYF

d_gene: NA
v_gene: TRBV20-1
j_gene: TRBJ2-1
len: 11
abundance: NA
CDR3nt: TGCAGTGCTAGACCCAACAATGAGCAGTTCTTC
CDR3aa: CSARPNNEQFF

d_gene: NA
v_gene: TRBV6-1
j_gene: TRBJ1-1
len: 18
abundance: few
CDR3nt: TGTGCCAGCAGTAAAACTCAGAAGACAGATTGGGAGAACACTGAAGCTTTCTTT
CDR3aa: CASSKTQKTDWENTEAFF

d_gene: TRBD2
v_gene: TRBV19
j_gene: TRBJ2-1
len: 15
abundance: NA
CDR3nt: TGTGCCAGTAGTACAAACACAGCGGGAGACAATGAGCAGTTCTTC
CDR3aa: CASSTNTAGDNEQFF

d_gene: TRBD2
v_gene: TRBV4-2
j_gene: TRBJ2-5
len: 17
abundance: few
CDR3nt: TGTGCCAGCAGCCTTTCTAGCGGGAGGGCCGGACAAGAGACCCAGTACTTC
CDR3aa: CASSLSSGRAGQETQYF

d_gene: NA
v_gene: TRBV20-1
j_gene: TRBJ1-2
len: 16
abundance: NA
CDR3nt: TGCAGTGCTAGAGATAGGAGGGGTCCTCTTAACTATGGCTACACCTTC
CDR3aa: CSARDRRGPLNYGYTF

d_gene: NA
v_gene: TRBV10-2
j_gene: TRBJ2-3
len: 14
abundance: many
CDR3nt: TGCGCCAGCAGTGAGGTTTTGGGGTCAGATACGCAGTATTTT
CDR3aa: CASSEVLGSDTQYF